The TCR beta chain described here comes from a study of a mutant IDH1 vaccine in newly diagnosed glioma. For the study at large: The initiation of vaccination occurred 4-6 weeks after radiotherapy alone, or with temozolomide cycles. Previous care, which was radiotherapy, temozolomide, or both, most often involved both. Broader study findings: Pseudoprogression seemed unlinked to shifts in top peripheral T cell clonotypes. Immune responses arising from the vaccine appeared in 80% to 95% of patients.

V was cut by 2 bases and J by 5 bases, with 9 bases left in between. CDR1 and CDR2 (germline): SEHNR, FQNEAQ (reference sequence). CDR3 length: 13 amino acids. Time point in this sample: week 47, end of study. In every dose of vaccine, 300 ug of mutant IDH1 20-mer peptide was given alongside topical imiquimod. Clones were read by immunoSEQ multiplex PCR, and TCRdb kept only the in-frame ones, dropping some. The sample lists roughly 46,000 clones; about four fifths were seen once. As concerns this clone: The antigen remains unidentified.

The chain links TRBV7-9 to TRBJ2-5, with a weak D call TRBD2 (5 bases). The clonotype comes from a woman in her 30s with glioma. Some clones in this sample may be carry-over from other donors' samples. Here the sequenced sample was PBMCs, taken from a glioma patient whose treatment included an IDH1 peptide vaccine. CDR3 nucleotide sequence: TGTGCCAGCAGCTTACGAGGGATGGAGACCCAGTACTTC. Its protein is CASSLRGMETQYF.